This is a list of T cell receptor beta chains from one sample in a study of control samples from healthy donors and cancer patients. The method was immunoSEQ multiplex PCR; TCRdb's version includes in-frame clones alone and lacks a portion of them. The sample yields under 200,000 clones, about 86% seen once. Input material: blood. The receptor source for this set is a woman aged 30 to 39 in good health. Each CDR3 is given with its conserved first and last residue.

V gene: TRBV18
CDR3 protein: CASSTFGGVDTGELFF

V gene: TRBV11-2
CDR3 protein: CASSLGISLGTGKNIQYF

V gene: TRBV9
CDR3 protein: CASSPLGVDYEQYF

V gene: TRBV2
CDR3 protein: CASSGRGATDTQYF

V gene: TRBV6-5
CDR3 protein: CASLPGQEAFF

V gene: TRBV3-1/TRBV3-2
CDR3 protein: CASSQDLRGSDRRGYTF

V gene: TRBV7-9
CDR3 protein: CASSPSRGETQYF

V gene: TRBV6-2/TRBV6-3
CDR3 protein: CASSRDPSQPQHF

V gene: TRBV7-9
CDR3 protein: CASSLMGNWEKLFF

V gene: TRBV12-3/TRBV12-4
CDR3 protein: CASSFGDQPQHF

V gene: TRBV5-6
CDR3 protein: CASSLVEAWDIQYF

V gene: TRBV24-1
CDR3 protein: CATSGWTGMTGELFF

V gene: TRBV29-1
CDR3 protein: CSVKGEKLFF

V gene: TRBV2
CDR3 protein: CASGPPRNQPQHF

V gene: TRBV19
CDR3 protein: CASSTSSGSTTGELFF

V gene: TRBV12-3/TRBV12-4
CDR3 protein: CASSPPHSPLHF

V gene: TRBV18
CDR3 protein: CASSSQRPDTQYF

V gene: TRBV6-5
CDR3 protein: CASRKDSPNQPQHF

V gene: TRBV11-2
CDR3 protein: CASRQGATSGYGYTF

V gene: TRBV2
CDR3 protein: CASSQGGGQPQHF

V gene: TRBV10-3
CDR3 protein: CAISDRGSSSPLHF

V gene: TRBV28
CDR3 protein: CATKFGTGYYNEQFF

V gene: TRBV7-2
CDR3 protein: CASSLEWGLHNNEQFF

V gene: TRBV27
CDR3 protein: CASSPKMAFF

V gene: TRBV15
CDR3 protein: CATSRVRAYEQYF

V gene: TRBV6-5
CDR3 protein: CASRKGDKRYNEQFF

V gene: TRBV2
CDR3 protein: CASSEMGGVGSYEQYF

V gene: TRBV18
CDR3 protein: CASSGRTGLENGYTF

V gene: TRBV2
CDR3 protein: CASSETSGSGEQFF

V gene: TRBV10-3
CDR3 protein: CAISEGTSASTDTQYF

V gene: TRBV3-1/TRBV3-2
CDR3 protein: CASSTGQPLQETQYF

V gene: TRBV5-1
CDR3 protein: CASRSGWGRETQYF

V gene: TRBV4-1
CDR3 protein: CASSQIAGGFYEQYF

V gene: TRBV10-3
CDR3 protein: CAIARRAGTGANVLTF

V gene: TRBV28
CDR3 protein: CASSLVVGRTNEKLFF

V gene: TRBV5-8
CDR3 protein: CASSFLRTREQYF

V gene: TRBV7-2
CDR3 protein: CASSRGGRNYGYTF

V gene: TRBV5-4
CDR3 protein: CASSSGTGDLETQYF

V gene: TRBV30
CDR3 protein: CAWRPIGGTSGNTIYF

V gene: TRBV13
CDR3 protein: CASSLGGTSLTEQFF

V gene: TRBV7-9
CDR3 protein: CASSAPTHMGGGTDTQYF

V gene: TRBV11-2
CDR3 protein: CASSPGLVVTEQYF

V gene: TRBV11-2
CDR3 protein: CASSAIAGVWNEQFF

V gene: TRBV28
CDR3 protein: CASRHGTGVSGNTIYF

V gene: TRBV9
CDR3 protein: CASSVGGGPEAFF

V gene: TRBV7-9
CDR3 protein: CASSSSLGGGTYGYTF

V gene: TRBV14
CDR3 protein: CASSQGRGYGYTF

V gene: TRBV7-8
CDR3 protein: CASSLEVNEQFF

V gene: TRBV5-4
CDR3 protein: CASSYPSGGGTDTQYF

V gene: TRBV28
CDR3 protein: CASSPRPGTNEKLFF

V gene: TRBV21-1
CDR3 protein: CASSDVLAGASSSYNEQFF

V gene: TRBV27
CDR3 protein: CASSLSRTGQEAFF

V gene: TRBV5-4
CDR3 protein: CASSLGQGWSYEQYF